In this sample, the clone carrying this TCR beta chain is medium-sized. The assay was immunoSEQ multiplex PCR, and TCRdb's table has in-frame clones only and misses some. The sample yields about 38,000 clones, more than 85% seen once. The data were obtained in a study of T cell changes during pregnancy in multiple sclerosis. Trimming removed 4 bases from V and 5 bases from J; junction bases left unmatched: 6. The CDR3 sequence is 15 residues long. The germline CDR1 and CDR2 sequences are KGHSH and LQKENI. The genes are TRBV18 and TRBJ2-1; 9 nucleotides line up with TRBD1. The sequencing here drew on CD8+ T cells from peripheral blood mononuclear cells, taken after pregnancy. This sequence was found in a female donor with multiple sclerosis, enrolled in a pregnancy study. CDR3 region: CASSHHRGRDNEQFF. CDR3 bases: TGTGCCAGCTCACATCACAGGGGGCGGGACAATGAGCAGTTCTTC. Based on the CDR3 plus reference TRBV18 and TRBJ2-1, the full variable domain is NAGVMQNPRHLVRRRGQEARLRCSPMKGHSHVYWYRQLPEEGLKFMVYLQKENIIDESGMPKERFSAEFPKEGPSILRIQQVVRGDSAAYFCASSHHRGRDNEQFFGPGTRLTVL.